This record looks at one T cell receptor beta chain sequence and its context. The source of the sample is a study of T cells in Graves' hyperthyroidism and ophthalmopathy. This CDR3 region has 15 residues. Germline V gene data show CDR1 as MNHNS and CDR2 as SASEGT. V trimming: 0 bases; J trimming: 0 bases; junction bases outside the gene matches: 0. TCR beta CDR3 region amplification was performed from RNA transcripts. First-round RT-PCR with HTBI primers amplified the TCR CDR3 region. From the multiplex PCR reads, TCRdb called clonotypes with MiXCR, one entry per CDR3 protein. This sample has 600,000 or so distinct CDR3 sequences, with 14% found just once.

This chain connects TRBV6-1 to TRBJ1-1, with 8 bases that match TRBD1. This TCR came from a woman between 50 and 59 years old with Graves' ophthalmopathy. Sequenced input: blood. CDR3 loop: CASSEADRVNTEAFF. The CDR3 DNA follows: TGTGCCAGCAGTGAAGCGGACAGGGTGAACACTGAAGCTTTCTTT.